Listed here is a single T cell receptor beta chain. Its antigen is not identified. A read error may be the cause here, since a much bigger clone is one base away. The entry originates in a study of tumor-infiltrating lymphocytes in primary liver carcinoma. Study summary: Among the tumors, stages were T1-T3 N0M0 and sizes about 4 to 10 cm. Per sample, productive TCRbeta reads numbered roughly 3.5 to 7.13 million, similar across tissue types. Study results and limitations: Blood's top-250-clone fraction was significantly lower than that of tumors (p = 0.039). Overlap between tumor regions exceeded overlap of tumor with adjacent tissue or blood.

It was from around 20-30 mg of unsorted bulk tissue that RNA and DNA were co-extracted. This CDR3 has 15 residues. Unmatched junction bases numbered 7, after V lost 2 bases and J lost 9 bases. A constant-region primer served to make TCR beta cDNA from roughly 460 ng total RNA. Library construction for TCR beta comprised three nested multiplex PCR rounds performed with slightly modified ARM-PCR. It was with TRBV1-TRBV30 forward primers and a C-beta reverse primer that the first two PCR rounds were run, at roughly 10 cycles each. TCRdb reanalysed the multiplex PCR reads using MiXCR and keeps one entry per CDR3 protein. The table lists more than 70,000 distinct CDR3 sequences, roughly 72% of them singletons.

This chain links TRBV12-3 or TRBV12-4 with TRBJ2-1, with TRBD2 identical over 10 bases. The specimen was tumor-adjacent normal liver tissue. The TCR sequence derives from a man in his forties with primary liver carcinoma and hepatitis B virus infection. In DNA form, the CDR3 reads TGTGCCAGCAGTTTACAAGCGGGAGGGCCCCGTGAGCAGTTCTTC. It codes for CASSLQAGGPREQFF.